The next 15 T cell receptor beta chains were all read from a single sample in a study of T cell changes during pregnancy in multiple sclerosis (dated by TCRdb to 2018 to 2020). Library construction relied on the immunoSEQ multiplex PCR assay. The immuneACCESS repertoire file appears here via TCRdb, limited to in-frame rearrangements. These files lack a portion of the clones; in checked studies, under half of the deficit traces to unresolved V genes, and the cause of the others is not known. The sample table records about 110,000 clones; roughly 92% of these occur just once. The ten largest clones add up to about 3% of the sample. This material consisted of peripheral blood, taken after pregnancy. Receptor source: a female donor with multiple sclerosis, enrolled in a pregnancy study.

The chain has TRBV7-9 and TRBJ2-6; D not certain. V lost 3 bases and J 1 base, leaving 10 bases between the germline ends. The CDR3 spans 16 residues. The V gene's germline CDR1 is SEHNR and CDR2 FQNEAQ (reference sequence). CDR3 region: CASSFTEWSGANVLTF. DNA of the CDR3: TGTGCCAGCAGCTTCACAGAGTGGTCTGGGGCCAACGTCCTGACTTTC.

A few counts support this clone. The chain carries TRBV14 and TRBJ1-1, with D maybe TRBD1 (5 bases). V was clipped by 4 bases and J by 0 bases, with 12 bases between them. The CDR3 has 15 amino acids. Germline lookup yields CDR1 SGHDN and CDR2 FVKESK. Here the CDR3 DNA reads TGTGCCAGCAGCCTAACCCAGGGCATGAACACTGAAGCTTTCTTT. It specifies CASSLTQGMNTEAFF. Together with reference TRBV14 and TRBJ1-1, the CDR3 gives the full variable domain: EAGVTQFPSHSVIEKGQTVTLRCDPISGHDNLYWYRRVMGKEIKFLLHFVKESKQDESGMPNNRFLAERTGGTYSTLKVQPAELEDSGVYFCASSLTQGMNTEAFFGQGTRLTVV.

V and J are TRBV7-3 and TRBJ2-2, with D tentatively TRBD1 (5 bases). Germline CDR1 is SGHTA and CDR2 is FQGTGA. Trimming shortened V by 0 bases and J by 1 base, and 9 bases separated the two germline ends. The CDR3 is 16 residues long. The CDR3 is CASSLTRTQNTGELFF. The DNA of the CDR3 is TGTGCCAGCAGCTTAACGCGGACACAGAACACCGGGGAGCTGTTTTTT. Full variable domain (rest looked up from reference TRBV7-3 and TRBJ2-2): GAGVSQTPSNKVTEKGKYVELRCDPISGHTALYWYRQSLGQGPEFLIYFQGTGAADDSGLPNDRFFAVRPEGSVSTLKIQRTERGDSAVYLCASSLTRTQNTGELFFGEGSRLTVL.

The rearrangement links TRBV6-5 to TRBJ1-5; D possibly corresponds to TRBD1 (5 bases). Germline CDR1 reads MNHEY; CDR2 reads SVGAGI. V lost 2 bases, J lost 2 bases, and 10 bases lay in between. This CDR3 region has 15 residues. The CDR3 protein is CASSYGGTGNQPQHF. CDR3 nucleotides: TGTGCCAGCAGTTACGGGGGGACCGGCAATCAGCCCCAGCATTTT.

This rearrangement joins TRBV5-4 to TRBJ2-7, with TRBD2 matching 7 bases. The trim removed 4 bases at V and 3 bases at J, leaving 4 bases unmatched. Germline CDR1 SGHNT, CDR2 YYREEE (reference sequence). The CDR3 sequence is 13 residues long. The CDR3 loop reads CASSPPGGYEQYF. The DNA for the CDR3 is TGTGCCAGCAGCCCCCCGGGGGGCTACGAGCAGTACTTC.

CDR3 nucleotide sequence: TGTGCCAGCAGCTTTGGGGCCAATGAGCAGTTCTTC. It specifies CASSFGANEQFF. The chain couples TRBV5-6 to TRBJ2-1, with TRBD1 as a possible D gene (5 bases). The CDR3 runs to 12 residues. The V gene's germline CDR1 is SGHDT and CDR2 YYEEEE. Trimming took 2 bases from V and 6 from J, leaving 6 bases between them.

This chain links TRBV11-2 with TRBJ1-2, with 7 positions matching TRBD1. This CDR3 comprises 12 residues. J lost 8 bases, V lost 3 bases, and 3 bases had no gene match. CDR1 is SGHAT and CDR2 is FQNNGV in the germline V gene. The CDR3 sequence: CASSFLGGGYTF. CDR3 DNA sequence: TGTGCCAGCAGCTTTCTAGGGGGCGGCTACACCTTC.

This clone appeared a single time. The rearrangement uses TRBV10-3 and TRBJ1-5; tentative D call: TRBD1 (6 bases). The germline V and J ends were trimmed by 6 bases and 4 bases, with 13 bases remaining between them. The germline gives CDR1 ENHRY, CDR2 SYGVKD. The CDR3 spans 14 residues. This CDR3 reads CAIRAGTPNQPQHF. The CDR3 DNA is TGTGCCATCAGGGCTGGGACACCGAATCAGCCCCAGCATTTT.

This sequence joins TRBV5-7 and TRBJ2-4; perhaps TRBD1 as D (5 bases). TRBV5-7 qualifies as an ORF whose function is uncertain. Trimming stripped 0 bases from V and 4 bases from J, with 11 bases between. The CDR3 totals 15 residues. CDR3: CASSLECPGKNIQYF. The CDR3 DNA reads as TGTGCCAGCAGCTTGGAATGCCCAGGGAAAAACATTCAGTACTTC.

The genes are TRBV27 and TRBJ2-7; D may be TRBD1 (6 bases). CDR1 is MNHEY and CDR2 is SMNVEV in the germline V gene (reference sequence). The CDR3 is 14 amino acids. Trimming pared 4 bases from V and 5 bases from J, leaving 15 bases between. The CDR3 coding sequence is TGTGCCAGCAGTTCCTTGGGGGCCAGGCACGAGCAGTACTTC. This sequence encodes CASSSLGARHEQYF.

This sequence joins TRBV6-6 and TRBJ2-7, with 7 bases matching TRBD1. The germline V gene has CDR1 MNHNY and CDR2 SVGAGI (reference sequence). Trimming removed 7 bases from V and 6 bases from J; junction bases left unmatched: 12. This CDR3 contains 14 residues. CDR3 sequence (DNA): TGTGCCAGCAAATACCCAGGTGAGGGGGCCGAGCAGTACTTC. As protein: CASKYPGEGAEQYF.

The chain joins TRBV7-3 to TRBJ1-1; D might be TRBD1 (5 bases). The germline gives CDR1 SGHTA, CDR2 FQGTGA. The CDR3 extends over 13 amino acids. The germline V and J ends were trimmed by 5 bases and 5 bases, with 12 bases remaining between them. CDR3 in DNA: TGTGCCAGCAGCCTTGGGGGGGTGACTGAAGCTTTCTTT. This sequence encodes CASSLGGVTEAFF.

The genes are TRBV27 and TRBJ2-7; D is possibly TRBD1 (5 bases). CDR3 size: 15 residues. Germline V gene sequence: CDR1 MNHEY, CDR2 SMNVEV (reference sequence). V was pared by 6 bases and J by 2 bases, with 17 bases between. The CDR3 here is CASRKGVDGTYEQYF. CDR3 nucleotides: TGTGCCAGCAGGAAAGGGGTGGATGGCACCTACGAGCAGTACTTC.

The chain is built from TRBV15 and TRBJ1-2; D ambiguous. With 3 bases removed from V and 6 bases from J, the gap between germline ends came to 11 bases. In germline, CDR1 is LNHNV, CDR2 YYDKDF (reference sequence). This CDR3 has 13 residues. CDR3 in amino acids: CATSRGRRNGYTF. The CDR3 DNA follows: TGTGCCACCAGCAGGGGGAGGAGGAATGGCTACACCTTC.

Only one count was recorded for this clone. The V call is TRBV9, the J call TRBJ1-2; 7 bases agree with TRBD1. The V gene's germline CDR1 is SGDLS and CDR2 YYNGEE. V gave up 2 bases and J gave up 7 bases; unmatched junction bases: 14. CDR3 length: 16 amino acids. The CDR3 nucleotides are TGTGCCAGCAGCGTCAGCCGACAGGGCGATCGGTTTGGCTACACCTTC. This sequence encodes CASSVSRQGDRFGYTF.